This T cell receptor beta chain was recorded in a study of blood T cell repertoires in COVID-19. At the level of the study: COVID-19 samples from acute and convalescent phases originated in the United States, Italy and Spain. T cells, B-cell-depleted T cells, or PBMCs provided the cDNA or gDNA that served as material.

This table comes from immunoSEQ multiplex PCR, and its TCRdb copy is limited to in-frame clones, with some not included. The sample lists 400,000 to 450,000 clones; around 91% were seen once. This CDR3 is built from 14 residues. Germline V lookup: CDR1 SGHNT, CDR2 YYREEE (reference sequence). V was clipped by 3 bases and J by 8 bases; unmatched bases: 7. Those who participated ranged in age from about 18 to 95 years and resided in about two dozen US areas. This sequence joins TRBV5-4 and TRBJ1-4; 7 nucleotides align to TRBD1. This receptor was obtained from a man aged 18 to 35 who had recovered from COVID-19. Sequencing was carried out using PBMCs or T cells enriched from blood (not recorded which). CDR3 amino acids: CASSSRGSREKLFF. CDR3 sequence (DNA): TGTGCCAGCAGCTCCAGGGGGTCTAGGGAAAAACTGTTTTTT.